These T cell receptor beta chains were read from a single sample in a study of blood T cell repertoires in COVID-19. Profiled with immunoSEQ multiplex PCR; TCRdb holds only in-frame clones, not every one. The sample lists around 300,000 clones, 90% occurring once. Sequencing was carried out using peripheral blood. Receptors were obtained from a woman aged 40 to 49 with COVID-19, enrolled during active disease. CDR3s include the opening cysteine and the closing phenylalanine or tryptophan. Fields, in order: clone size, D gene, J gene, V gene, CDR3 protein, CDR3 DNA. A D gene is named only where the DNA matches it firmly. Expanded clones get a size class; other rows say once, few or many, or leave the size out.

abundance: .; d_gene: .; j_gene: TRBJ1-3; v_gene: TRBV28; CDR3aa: CASETATSGNTIYF; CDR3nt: TGTGCCAGCGAAACAGCCACCTCTGGAAACACCATATATTTT
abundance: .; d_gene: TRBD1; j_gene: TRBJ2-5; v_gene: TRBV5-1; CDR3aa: CASSFSRGQETQYF; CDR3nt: TGCGCCAGCAGCTTCAGCAGGGGGCAAGAGACCCAGTACTTC
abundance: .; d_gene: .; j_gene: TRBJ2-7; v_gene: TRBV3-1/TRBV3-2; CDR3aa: CASSQGVVYEQYF; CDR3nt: TGTGCCAGCAGCCAAGGTGTCGTCTACGAGCAGTACTTC
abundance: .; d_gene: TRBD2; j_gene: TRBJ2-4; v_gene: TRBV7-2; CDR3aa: CASSATGLAGGRENIQYF; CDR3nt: TGTGCCAGCAGCGCAACGGGACTAGCGGGGGGCCGGGAAAACATTCAGTACTTC
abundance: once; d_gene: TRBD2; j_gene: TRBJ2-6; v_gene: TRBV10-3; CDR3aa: CAISQPGLAGSGANVLTF; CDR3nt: TGTGCCATCAGTCAACCGGGACTAGCGGGCTCTGGGGCCAACGTCCTGACTTTC
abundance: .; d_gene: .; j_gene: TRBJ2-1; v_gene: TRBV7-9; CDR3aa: CASSQDYRVYNEQFF; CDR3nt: TGTGCCAGCAGCCAAGACTACCGAGTCTACAATGAGCAGTTCTTC
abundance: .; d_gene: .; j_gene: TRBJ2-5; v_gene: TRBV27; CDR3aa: CASSPTGQETQYF; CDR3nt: TGTGCCAGCAGCCCGACTGGTCAAGAGACCCAGTACTTC
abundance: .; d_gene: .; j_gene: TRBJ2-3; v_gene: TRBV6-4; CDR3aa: CASSPLPRGTDTQYF; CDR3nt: TGTGCCAGCAGTCCGCTACCCCGGGGTACAGATACGCAGTATTTT
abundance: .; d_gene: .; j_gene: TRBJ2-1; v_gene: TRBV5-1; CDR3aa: CASSLRGYSYNEQFF; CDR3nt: TGCGCCAGCAGCTTGAGGGGTTACTCCTACAATGAGCAGTTCTTC
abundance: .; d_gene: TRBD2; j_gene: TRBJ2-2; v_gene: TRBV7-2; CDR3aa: CASSLTLAANTGELFF; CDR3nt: TGTGCCAGCAGCCTAACACTAGCGGCGAACACCGGGGAGCTGTTTTTT
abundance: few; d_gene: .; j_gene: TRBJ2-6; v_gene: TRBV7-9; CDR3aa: CASSGDLPSGANVLTF; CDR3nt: TGTGCCAGCAGCGGGGACTTGCCCTCTGGGGCCAACGTCCTGACTTTC
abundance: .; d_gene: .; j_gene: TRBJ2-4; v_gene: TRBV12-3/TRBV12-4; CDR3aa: CASSLFGKNIQYF; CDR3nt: TGTGCCAGCAGCCTCTTCGGCAAAAACATTCAGTACTTC
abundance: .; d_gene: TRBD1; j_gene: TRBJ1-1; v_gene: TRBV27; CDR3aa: CASTNLGTVKNTEAFF; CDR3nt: TGTGCCAGCACCAACCTCGGGACAGTTAAAAACACTGAAGCTTTCTTT
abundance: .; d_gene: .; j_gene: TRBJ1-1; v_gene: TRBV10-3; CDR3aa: CAISPRGGTEAFF; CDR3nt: TGTGCCATCAGTCCCAGAGGGGGCACTGAAGCTTTCTTT
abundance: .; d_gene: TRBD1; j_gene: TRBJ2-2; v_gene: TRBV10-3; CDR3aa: CAISASGTGELSNTGELFF; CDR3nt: TGTGCCATCAGTGCTTCTGGGACAGGGGAACTATCGAACACCGGGGAGCTGTTTTTT
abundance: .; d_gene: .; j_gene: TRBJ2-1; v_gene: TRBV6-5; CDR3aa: CASGILGGYNEQFF; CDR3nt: TGTGCCAGTGGGATCCTCGGGGGTTACAATGAGCAGTTCTTC
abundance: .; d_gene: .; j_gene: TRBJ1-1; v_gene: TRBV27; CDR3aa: CASSRNRDRMNTEAFF; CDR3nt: TGTGCCAGCAGTCGGAACAGGGATAGGATGAACACTGAAGCTTTCTTT
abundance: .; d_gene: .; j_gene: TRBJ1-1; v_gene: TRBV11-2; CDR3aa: CASSLMLSPEAFF; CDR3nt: TGTGCCAGCAGCTTGATGTTGAGTCCTGAAGCTTTCTTT
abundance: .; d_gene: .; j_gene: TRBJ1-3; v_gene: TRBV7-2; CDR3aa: CASSSGTANSGNTIYF; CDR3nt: TGTGCCAGCAGCTCCGGGACTGCTAACTCTGGAAACACCATATATTTT
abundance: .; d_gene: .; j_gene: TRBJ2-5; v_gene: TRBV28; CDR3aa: CASSSPSPSLAALTQYF; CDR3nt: TGTGCCAGCAGTTCCCCCTCCCCCTCGTTAGCGGCACTGACCCAGTACTTC
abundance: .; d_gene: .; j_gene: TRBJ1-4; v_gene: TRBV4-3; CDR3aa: CASSQGGLTGATNEKLFF; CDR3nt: TGCGCCAGCAGCCAAGGGGGGCTTACAGGAGCAACTAATGAAAAACTGTTTTTT
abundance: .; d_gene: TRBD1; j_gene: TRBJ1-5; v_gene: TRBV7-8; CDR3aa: CASSKMTGTAYQPQHF; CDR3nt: TGTGCCAGCAGCAAAATGACCGGGACAGCCTATCAGCCCCAGCATTTT
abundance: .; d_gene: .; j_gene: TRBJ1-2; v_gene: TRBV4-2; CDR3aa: CASSQDRGANYGYTF; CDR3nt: TGTGCCAGCAGCCAAGATCGGGGAGCTAACTATGGCTACACCTTC
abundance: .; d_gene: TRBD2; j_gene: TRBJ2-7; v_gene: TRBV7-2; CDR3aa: CASSSSSAGGEQYF; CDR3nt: TGTGCCAGCAGCTCATCGTCGGCGGGGGGGGAGCAGTACTTC
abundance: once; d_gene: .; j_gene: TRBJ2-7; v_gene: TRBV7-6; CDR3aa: CASSSRLAQEQYF; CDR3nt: TGTGCCAGCAGCTCCCGACTGGCGCAAGAGCAGTACTTC
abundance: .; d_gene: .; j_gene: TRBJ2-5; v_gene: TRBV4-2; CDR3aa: CASSQDRGGRAETQYF; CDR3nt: TGTGCCAGCAGCCAAGATAGGGGGGGTCGGGCGGAGACCCAGTACTTC
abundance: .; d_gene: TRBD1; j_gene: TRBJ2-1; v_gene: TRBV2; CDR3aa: CAGDSLSYNEQFF; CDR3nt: TGTGCCGGGGACAGCCTCTCCTACAATGAGCAGTTCTTC
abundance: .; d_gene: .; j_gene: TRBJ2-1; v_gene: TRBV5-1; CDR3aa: CASNFGVLDEQFF; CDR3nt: TGCGCCAGCAACTTCGGGGTTTTGGATGAGCAGTTCTTC
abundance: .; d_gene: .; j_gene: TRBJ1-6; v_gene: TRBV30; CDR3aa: CAWSRGSRPLHF; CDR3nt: TGTGCCTGGAGTAGGGGATCTAGACCCCTCCACTTT
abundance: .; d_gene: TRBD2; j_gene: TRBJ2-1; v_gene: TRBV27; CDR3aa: CASSPWGTSGGRLYNEQFF; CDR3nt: TGTGCCAGCAGTCCTTGGGGGACTAGCGGGGGGCGGTTGTACAATGAGCAGTTCTTC
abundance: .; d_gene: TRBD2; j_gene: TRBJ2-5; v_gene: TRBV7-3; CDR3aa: CASSSGLAGQETQYF; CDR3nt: TGTGCCAGCAGCTCGGGACTAGCGGGGCAAGAGACCCAGTACTTC
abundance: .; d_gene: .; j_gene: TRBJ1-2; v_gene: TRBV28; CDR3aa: CASSSMPTGFASYGYTF; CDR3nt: TGTGCCAGCAGTTCTATGCCGACAGGTTTCGCTTCATATGGCTACACCTTC
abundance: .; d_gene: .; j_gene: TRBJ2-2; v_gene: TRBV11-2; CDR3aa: CASSFPGLSTGELFF; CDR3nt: TGTGCCAGCAGCTTCCCGGGACTCTCAACCGGGGAGCTGTTTTTT
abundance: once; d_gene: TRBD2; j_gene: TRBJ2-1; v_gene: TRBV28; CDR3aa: CASSFSGLAGRNEQFF; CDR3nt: TGTGCCAGCAGTTTCTCGGGACTAGCGGGTAGGAATGAGCAGTTCTTC
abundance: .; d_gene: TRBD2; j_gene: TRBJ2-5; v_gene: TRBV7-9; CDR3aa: CASLLGSGGAETQYF; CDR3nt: TGTGCCAGCCTTTTAGGATCGGGGGGAGCGGAGACCCAGTACTTC
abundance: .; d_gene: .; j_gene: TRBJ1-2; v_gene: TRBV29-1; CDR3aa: CSGAGSNYGYTF; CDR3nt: TGCAGCGGCGCGGGATCGAACTATGGCTACACCTTC
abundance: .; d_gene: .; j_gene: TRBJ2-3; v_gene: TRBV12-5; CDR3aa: CASGLVPVTDTQYF; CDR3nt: TGTGCTAGTGGTTTGGTACCGGTTACAGATACGCAGTATTTT
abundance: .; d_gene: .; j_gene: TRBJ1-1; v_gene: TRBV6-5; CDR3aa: CASSLPGYPEAFF; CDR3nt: TGTGCCAGCAGCCTTCCAGGGTATCCCGAAGCTTTCTTT
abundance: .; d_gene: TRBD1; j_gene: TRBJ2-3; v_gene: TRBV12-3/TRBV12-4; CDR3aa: CASRTGSTDTQYF; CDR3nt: TGTGCCAGCAGGACAGGGAGCACAGATACGCAGTATTTT
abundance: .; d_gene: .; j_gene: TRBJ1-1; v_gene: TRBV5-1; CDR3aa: CASSLVLQGEAFF; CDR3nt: TGCGCCAGCAGCTTGGTACTCCAGGGCGAAGCTTTCTTT
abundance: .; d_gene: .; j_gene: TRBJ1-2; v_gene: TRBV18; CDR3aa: CASSPRLDIRTGGYTF; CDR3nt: TGTGCCAGCTCACCAAGACTGGACATCCGGACCGGTGGCTACACCTTC
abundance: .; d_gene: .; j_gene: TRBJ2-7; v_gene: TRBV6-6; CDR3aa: CASSSAYEQYF; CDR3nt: TGTGCCAGCAGTTCCGCCTACGAGCAGTACTTC
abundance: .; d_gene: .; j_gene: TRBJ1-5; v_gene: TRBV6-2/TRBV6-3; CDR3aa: CASSYSGTHNQPQHF; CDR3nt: TGTGCCAGCAGTTACTCTGGCACACACAATCAGCCCCAGCATTTT
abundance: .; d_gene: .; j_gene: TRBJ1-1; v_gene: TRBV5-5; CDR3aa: CASSLMDINTEAFF; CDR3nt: TGTGCCAGCAGCTTAATGGACATTAACACTGAAGCTTTCTTT
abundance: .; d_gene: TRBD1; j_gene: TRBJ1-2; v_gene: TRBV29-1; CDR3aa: CSVEGQGAQGYTF; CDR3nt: TGCAGCGTTGAAGGACAGGGGGCGCAGGGCTACACCTTC
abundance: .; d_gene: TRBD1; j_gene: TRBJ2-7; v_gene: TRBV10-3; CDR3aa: CAISEGGGRTGVTEQYF; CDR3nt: TGTGCCATCAGTGAGGGAGGCGGTCGGACAGGGGTCACAGAGCAGTACTTC
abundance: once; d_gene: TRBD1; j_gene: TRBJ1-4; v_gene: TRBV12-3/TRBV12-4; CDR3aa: CASRGQAGEKLFF; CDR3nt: TGTGCCAGCAGGGGACAGGCGGGGGAAAAACTGTTTTTT
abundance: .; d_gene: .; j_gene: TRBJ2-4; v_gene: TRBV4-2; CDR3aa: CASSQDRGLAKNIQYF; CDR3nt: TGTGCCAGCAGCCAAGATAGGGGTTTAGCCAAAAACATTCAGTACTTC
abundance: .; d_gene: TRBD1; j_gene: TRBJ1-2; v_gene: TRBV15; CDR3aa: CATSPGGTAPSGGYTF; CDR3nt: TGTGCCACCAGTCCAGGGGGGACAGCCCCCTCGGGTGGCTACACCTTC
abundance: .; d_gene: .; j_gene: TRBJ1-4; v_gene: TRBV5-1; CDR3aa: CASSPSVATNEKLFF; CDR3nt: TGCGCCAGCAGCCCTTCGGTTGCAACTAATGAAAAACTGTTTTTT
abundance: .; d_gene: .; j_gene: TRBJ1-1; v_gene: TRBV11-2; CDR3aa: CASSLDFLYTEAFF; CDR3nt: TGTGCCAGCAGCTTAGACTTTCTCTACACTGAAGCTTTCTTT
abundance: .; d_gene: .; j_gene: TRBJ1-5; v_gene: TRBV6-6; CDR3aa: CASSYSTNQPQHF; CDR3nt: TGTGCCAGCAGTTACTCGACTAATCAGCCCCAGCATTTT